The 20 T cell receptor beta chains listed next were all sequenced from one sample in a study of cytomegalovirus exposure and HLA in healthy donors. The study ran its PCR with 60 Vbeta and 13 Jbeta primers. Sequencing used immunoSEQ multiplex PCR; TCRdb keeps in-frame clones, though not all of them. The table includes roughly 120,000 clones, roughly 74% detected once. Sequencing was performed on PBMCs. These receptor sequences come from a woman aged 50 to 60 in good health and CMV-seropositive.

V and J are TRBV19 and TRBJ1-1; D call uncertain. V lost 2 bases, J lost 1 base, and 5 bases lay in between. The germline V gene encodes CDR1 LNHDA and CDR2 SQIVND (reference sequence). CDR3 size: 13 residues. For the CDR3, the DNA is TGTGCCAGTAGTATAACCAGGAACACTGAAGCTTTCTTT. Amino acids: CASSITRNTEAFF. Filled out from reference TRBV19 and TRBJ1-1, the complete variable domain reads DGGITQSPKYLFRKEGQNVTLSCEQNLNHDAMYWYRQDPGQGLRLIYYSQIVNDFQKGDIAEGYSVSREKKESFPLTVTSAQKNPTAFYLCASSITRNTEAFFGQGTRLTVV.

The chain combines TRBV2 with TRBJ1-4; a possible D gene is TRBD1 (6 bases). This CDR3 contains 16 residues. The V gene lost 6 bases and the J gene lost 3 bases, with 17 bases spanning the gap. Germline CDR1 is SNHLY and CDR2 is FYNNEI. The CDR3 region has the DNA TGTGCCAGCAGCCGAGGGACACTCACAGCTAATGAAAAACTGTTTTTT. Amino acid sequence: CASSRGTLTANEKLFF.

CDR3 in amino acids: CASKERGRDTEAFF. The CDR3 DNA is TGCGCCAGCAAGGAGAGAGGGAGGGACACTGAAGCTTTCTTT. V gene TRBV10-1 combines with J gene TRBJ1-1; no reliable D call. The CDR3 length is 14 residues. The germline V gene has CDR1 WNHNN and CDR2 SYGVQD (reference sequence). Trimming pared 7 bases from V and 3 bases from J, leaving 15 bases between.

This clone was counted between two and nine times. The chain joins TRBV6-4 to TRBJ2-1, with 13 bases lining up with TRBD2. The CDR3 length is 14 residues. In germline, CDR1 is MRHNA, CDR2 SNTAGT. V lost 8 bases, J lost 7 bases, and 5 bases stayed unmatched. Here the CDR3 reads CASSGTSGANEQFF. The CDR3 DNA is TGTGCCAGCTCCGGGACTAGCGGGGCGAATGAGCAGTTCTTC.

This clone was seen only once. This rearrangement joins TRBV2 to TRBJ2-7; D perhaps matches TRBD2 (7 bases). Germline CDR1 reads SNHLY; CDR2 reads FYNNEI. CDR3 length: 15 residues. The V end was cut by 7 bases, the J end by 5 bases, with 21 bases between. The CDR3 is CASKGDGGPRHEQYF. The DNA for the CDR3 is TGTGCCAGCAAAGGTGACGGGGGGCCGAGACACGAGCAGTACTTC. Together with reference TRBV2 and TRBJ2-7, the CDR3 gives the full variable domain: EPEVTQTPSHQVTQMGQEVILRCVPISNHLYFYWYRQILGQKVEFLVSFYNNEISEKSEIFDDQFSVERPDGSNFTLKIRSTKLEDSAMYFCASKGDGGPRHEQYFGPGTRLTVT.

The genes are TRBV6-6 and TRBJ1-2; 9 bases fit TRBD1. The germline CDR1 and CDR2 sequences are MNHNY and SVGAGI (reference sequence). V dropped 7 bases and J dropped 2; count of bases not matched to a gene: 5. This CDR3 has 14 amino acids. For the CDR3, the DNA is TGTGCCAGCAAGGGACAGGGTCGAAACTATGGCTACACCTTC. It yields the protein CASKGQGRNYGYTF.

This chain links TRBV10-1 with TRBJ2-4; TRBD2 matches at 11 bases. CDR1 is WNHNN, CDR2 SYGVQD, per germline (reference sequence). V shed 0 bases and J 6 bases; nucleotides not matched to a gene: 10. This CDR3 has 18 residues. The CDR3 DNA is TGCGCCAGCAGTGAGTCTAGCGGGGGGGCCAAAGGGAGAAACATTCAGTACTTC. This translates into CASSESSGGAKGRNIQYF.

The chain employs TRBV29-1 and TRBJ2-2, with D tentatively TRBD2 (5 bases). CDR1 and CDR2 from the germline V gene are SQVTM and ANQGSEA. The CDR3 runs 15 residues. V was cut by 1 base and J by 0 bases, with 9 bases left in between. As DNA, the CDR3 is TGCAGCGTTGAAGGAGGAGGCTCGAACACCGGGGAGCTGTTTTTT. Its protein product is CSVEGGGSNTGELFF.

This chain joins TRBV9 and TRBJ2-7; no definite D call. The V end lost 0 bases, the J end lost 1 base, and 8 bases lay between the germline ends. Germline-derived CDR1 and CDR2 are SGDLS and YYNGEE. The length of the CDR3 is 14 residues. In nucleotides, the CDR3 is TGTGCCAGCAGCGTAGACGGCAGGTCCTACGAGCAGTACTTC. Translated: CASSVDGRSYEQYF.

The chain employs TRBV25-1 and TRBJ2-7; D might be TRBD2 (5 bases). Trimming took off 9 bases at V and 3 bases at J, with 18 bases between the two ends. The CDR3 runs to 14 residues. Germline V lookup: CDR1 MGHDK, CDR2 SYGVNS. The CDR3 reads CASTGDYDYYEQYF. Here the CDR3 DNA reads TGTGCCAGTACCGGTGACTATGATTACTACGAGCAGTACTTC.

V usage is TRBV5-5 and J usage is TRBJ1-1; D is undetermined. V lost 2 bases to trimming and J lost 1 base, with 9 bases between them. Looked up from germline, CDR1 is SGHKS and CDR2 is YYEKEE (reference sequence). The CDR3 runs 14 residues. DNA for the CDR3: TGTGCCAGCAGCTTATTACAGACGAACACTGAAGCTTTCTTT. Encoded protein: CASSLLQTNTEAFF.

Worth noting for this clone: Other DNA sequences of this sample code for an identical CDR3. V usage is TRBV28 and J usage is TRBJ2-2; D possibly corresponds to TRBD1 (6 bases). V shed 6 bases and J shed 4 bases, with 12 bases lying between them. The CDR3 totals 14 residues. Germline V lookup: CDR1 MDHEN, CDR2 SYDVKM. Here the CDR3 reads CASRGQGRTGELFF. CDR3 nucleotides: TGTGCCAGCAGGGGGCAGGGGCGCACCGGGGAGCTGTTTTTT.

This clone turned up a few times. This rearrangement joins TRBV7-2 to TRBJ1-3; maybe TRBD1 (6 bases). CDR1 SGHTA and CDR2 FQGNSA come from the germline V gene. CDR3 size: 17 residues. V lost 5 bases to trimming and J lost 0 bases, with 17 bases between them. As DNA, the CDR3 is TGTGCCAGCAGCCCAAAGTGGGGGGGCGTCTCTGGAAACACCATATATTTT. This codes for CASSPKWGGVSGNTIYF.

Only one count was recorded for this clone. The rearrangement joins TRBV6-6 to TRBJ2-2; D is ambiguous. From germline, CDR1 is MNHNY and CDR2 SVGAGI (reference sequence). CDR3 length: 13 amino acids. Trimming took off 0 bases at V and 7 bases at J, with 6 bases between the two ends. The CDR3 sequence is CASSYSSYGELFF. The CDR3 nucleotides read TGTGCCAGCAGTTACTCGTCGTACGGGGAGCTGTTTTTT.

The chain recombines TRBV7-2 with TRBJ2-1, with TRBD2 matching 12 bases. Germline trimming cut 5 bases from V and 8 bases from J; bases unmatched to any gene: 13. Germline V gene data show CDR1 as SGHTA and CDR2 as FQGNSA. This CDR3 has 17 amino acids. CDR3 sequence reads: CASSKGSLAGGPHEQFF. CDR3 nucleotides: TGTGCCAGCAGCAAAGGCTCCCTAGCGGGGGGGCCCCATGAGCAGTTCTTC.

The chain has TRBV6-1 and TRBJ1-5; 10 nucleotides agree with TRBD1. The CDR3 covers 15 residues. The junction had 6 bases not matched to a gene; V was cut back by 6 bases and J by 4 bases. The germline V gene encodes CDR1 MNHNS and CDR2 SASEGT. The CDR3 protein is CASSYDRGLNQPQHF. Written as DNA, the CDR3 is TGTGCCAGCAGCTACGACAGGGGGCTGAATCAGCCCCAGCATTTT.

This clone was recorded a few times. The CDR3 DNA follows: TGTGCCAGCTCACCGGGACTCGACACTGAAGCTTTCTTT. Protein product: CASSPGLDTEAFF. V usage is TRBV18 and J usage is TRBJ1-1; a weak D match, TRBD1 (5 bases). Trimming took off 3 bases at V and 3 bases at J, with 8 bases between the two ends. There are 13 residues in the CDR3. CDR1 and CDR2 from the germline V gene are KGHSH and LQKENI.

The chain joins TRBV9 to TRBJ1-2; 7 nucleotides line up with TRBD1. The J segment lost 2 bases and the V segment lost 3 bases, leaving 7 bases of the junction unmatched. Germline V gives CDR1 SGDLS, CDR2 YYNGEE. This CDR3 comprises 15 residues. The chain's CDR3 is CASSASVGQNYGYTF. The CDR3 nucleotides are TGTGCCAGCAGCGCCTCTGTGGGACAGAACTATGGCTACACCTTC.

This chain uses TRBV20-1 with TRBJ2-5; D remains unclear. The CDR3 contains 10 residues. Trimming shortened V by 5 bases and J by 5 bases, and 6 bases separated the two germline ends. Germline-derived CDR1 and CDR2 are DFQATT and SNEGSKA (reference sequence). The CDR3 sequence is CSAGRETQYF. CDR3 in DNA: TGCAGTGCTGGTCGGGAGACCCAGTACTTC.

The chain is built from TRBV5-1 and TRBJ1-2, with 7 bases lining up with TRBD1. V lost 4 bases to trimming and J lost 4 bases; unmatched junction nucleotides: 7. This CDR3 region has 14 residues. CDR1 is SGHRS and CDR2 is YFSETQ in the germline V gene. CDR3 protein: CASSLSWDSYGYTF. CDR3 nucleotides: TGCGCCAGCAGCCTATCTTGGGACAGCTATGGCTACACCTTC.